This T cell receptor (beta chain) was observed in a study of beta chain features in type 1 diabetes. The CDR3 has 15 amino acids. Looked up from germline, CDR1 is SGHTA and CDR2 is FQGNSA. This clone was observed a handful of times. Germline and junction disagree at one end, which may indicate a read error. Every bit of the isolated RNA underwent reverse transcription, so sequencing read expressed TCRB transcripts. It was found that naive, central memory and regulatory T cell samples averaged approximately 3.9 million reads. Only in-frame clones appear in the TCRdb table, and some are missing; sequencing was by immunoSEQ multiplex PCR. Here the sample spans hundreds of thousands of clones, roughly 15% being singletons.

The sequenced material came from central memory CD4+ T cells from blood. This clonotype was sampled from a man in his thirties or forties in good health. The chain combines TRBV7-2 with TRBJ2-7; the D is unclear. The CDR3 loop is CASSQWGGPSYEQYF. CDR3 in DNA: TGCGCCAGCAGCCAATGGGGTGGGCCTTCCTACGAGCAGTACTTC.